This T cell receptor (beta chain) emerged from a study of identical twins. TCRdb reprocessed the 5' RACE reads via MiXCR and lists one record per CDR3 protein. The table includes 300,000 to 400,000 distinct CDR3 sequences, 10% to 15% detected once. This clonotype has only a few counts. Germline V gives CDR1 SGHDT, CDR2 YYEEEE. This CDR3 region has 13 residues. V gave up 4 bases and J gave up 7 bases; unmatched junction bases: 4. The same sample was also studied in work on yellow fever vaccine responses in identical twins.

Sequences were obtained from CD8+ T cells sorted from blood. This TCR derives from a woman under 30 in good health. The genes are TRBV5-6 and TRBJ2-2, with 7 bases identical to TRBD2. DNA for the CDR3: TGTGCCAGCAGCCTGGGGGGGAACGGGGAGCTGTTTTTT. Its protein product is CASSLGGNGELFF.